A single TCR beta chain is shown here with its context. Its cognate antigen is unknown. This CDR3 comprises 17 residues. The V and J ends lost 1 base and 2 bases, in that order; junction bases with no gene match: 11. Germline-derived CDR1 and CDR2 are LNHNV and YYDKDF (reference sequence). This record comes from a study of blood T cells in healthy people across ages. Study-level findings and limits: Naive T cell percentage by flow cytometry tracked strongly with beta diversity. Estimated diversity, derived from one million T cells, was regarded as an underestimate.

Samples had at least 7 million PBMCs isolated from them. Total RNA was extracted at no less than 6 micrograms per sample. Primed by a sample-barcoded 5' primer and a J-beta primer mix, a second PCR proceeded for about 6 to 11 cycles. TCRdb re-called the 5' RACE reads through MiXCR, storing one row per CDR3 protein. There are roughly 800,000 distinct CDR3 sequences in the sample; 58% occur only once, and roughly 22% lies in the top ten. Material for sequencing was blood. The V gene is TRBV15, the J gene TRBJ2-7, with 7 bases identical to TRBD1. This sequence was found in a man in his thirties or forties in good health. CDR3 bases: TGTGCCACCAGCAGAGCTCTGGGACAGACAATTACCTACGAGCAGTACTTC. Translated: CATSRALGQTITYEQYF.